The 29 T cell receptor beta chains below all came from one sample that was sequenced in a study of regulatory T cells in long-lasting Graves disease. Arm-PCR of CDR3 regions and iRepertoire HTBI primers were used to build TCR beta libraries. One entry per CDR3 protein results from TCRdb running MiXCR on the multiplex PCR reads. The sample shows around 320,000 distinct CDR3 sequences, 16% of them seen only once. As to time point: newly diagnosed GD, antithyroid drugs for less than 3 months. Researchers made the TCR library from RNA that was extracted from PBMCs. These data also formed part of another study, on T cells in Graves' hyperthyroidism and ophthalmopathy.

The sequenced sample was peripheral blood mononuclear cells (PBMCs), obtained at new diagnosis, from a patient treated with antithyroid drugs. The receptors here all came from a man aged 35 to 55 with Graves disease.

This clonotype was observed many times. J is TRBJ2-7 and V is TRBV3-1; no clear D. From germline, CDR1 is LGHDT and CDR2 YNNKEL (reference sequence). V lost 6 bases and J lost 5, with 14 bases in between. CDR3 length: 13 residues. This CDR3 is CASSPAGLDEQYF. CDR3 DNA sequence: TGTGCCAGCAGTCCCGCAGGCCTCGACGAGCAGTACTTC.

This clonotype has ten or more counts. This chain connects TRBV4-1 to TRBJ2-5; D could derive from TRBD1 or TRBD2 (6 bases each). V dropped 1 base and J dropped 5 bases, with 11 bases sitting between them. Germline V lookup: CDR1 MGHRA, CDR2 YSYEKL. The CDR3 has 14 amino acids. This chain's CDR3 is CASSQAGGWETQYF. CDR3 nucleotide sequence: TGCGCCAGCAGCCAAGCCGGGGGCTGGGAGACCCAGTACTTC.

This chain uses TRBV27 with TRBJ2-3; 12 bases match TRBD2. V was clipped by 5 bases and J by 7 bases; unmatched bases: 7. This CDR3 region has 15 residues. Germline values: CDR1 MNHEY, CDR2 SMNVEV (reference sequence). The CDR3 loop is CASSTRLAGVNTQYF. Here the CDR3 DNA reads TGTGCCAGCAGTACTAGACTAGCGGGGGTGAATACGCAGTATTTT.

The genes are TRBV20-1 and TRBJ1-5; D is ambiguous. Trimming stripped 4 bases from V and 4 bases from J, with 8 bases between. CDR1 DFQATT and CDR2 SNEGSKA come from the germline V gene (reference sequence). The CDR3 totals 12 residues. The CDR3 loop reads CSAMWGNQPQHF. CDR3 nucleotide sequence: TGCAGTGCTATGTGGGGAAATCAGCCCCAGCATTTT.

Ten or more counts support this clonotype. V usage is TRBV5-1 and J usage is TRBJ2-3, with unresolved D. Germline V gene sequence: CDR1 SGHRS, CDR2 YFSETQ. The CDR3 contains 13 residues. Trimming took 2 bases from V and 1 from J, leaving 5 bases between them. The CDR3: CASSFDGTDTQYF. The DNA of the CDR3 is TGCGCCAGCAGCTTCGACGGCACAGATACGCAGTATTTT.

This clonotype was detected many times. The rearrangement uses TRBV6-5 and TRBJ2-3; a possible D gene is TRBD2 (5 bases). This CDR3 has 15 amino acids. The V and J ends lost 0 bases and 1 base respectively, with 8 bases between them. Germline V gives CDR1 MNHEY, CDR2 SVGAGI. The CDR3 loop is CASSYSRVRTDTQYF. The CDR3, as DNA: TGTGCCAGCAGTTACTCGAGGGTTCGCACAGATACGCAGTATTTT.

This clonotype was counted only a few times. The rearrangement joins TRBV20-1 to TRBJ2-5; tentative D call: TRBD1 (5 bases). CDR3 length: 16 amino acids. With 4 bases removed from V and 5 bases from J, the gap between germline ends came to 23 bases. Looked up from germline, CDR1 is DFQATT and CDR2 is SNEGSKA (reference sequence). This CDR3 is CSAITPFLKGRETQYF. The CDR3 nucleotides are TGCAGTGCTATTACCCCCTTTCTGAAGGGGCGGGAGACCCAGTACTTC.

This clonotype was recorded a few times. The CDR3 bases are TGTGCCAGCAGTTTATATGGGGACTCTGGGGCCAACGTCCTGACTTTC. This sequence encodes CASSLYGDSGANVLTF. The chain is built from TRBV28 and TRBJ2-6; D is unclear. The CDR3 is made up of 16 amino acids. The V gene lost 1 base and the J gene lost 0 bases, with 7 bases spanning the gap. Germline CDR1 and CDR2: MDHEN and SYDVKM.

This clonotype was seen repeatedly, ten times or more. The rearrangement links TRBV29-1 to TRBJ2-3; D is perhaps TRBD1 (6 bases). This CDR3 is built from 12 residues. V lost 7 bases and J lost 6, with 14 bases in between. Germline lookup yields CDR1 SQVTM and CDR2 ANQGSEA. The CDR3 coding sequence is TGCAGCGCCGCCACAGGGCTCGATACGCAGTATTTT. Protein product: CSAATGLDTQYF.

This clonotype was observed many times. DNA of the CDR3: TGTGCCAGCAGCTTGGGGGCAGGGGAAACAGATACGCAGTATTTT. The encoded protein is CASSLGAGETDTQYF. The rearrangement uses TRBV5-5 and TRBJ2-3; a weak D match, TRBD1 (6 bases). The CDR3 contains 15 residues. Germline V gives CDR1 SGHKS, CDR2 YYEKEE (reference sequence). V dropped 0 bases and J dropped 3 bases, with 11 bases sitting between them.

This clonotype was seen at least ten times. V usage is TRBV11-2 and J usage is TRBJ2-1; possible D gene TRBD2, 7 bases. Germline values: CDR1 SGHAT, CDR2 FQNNGV. The V and J ends lost 3 bases and 0 bases respectively, with 15 bases between them. This CDR3 has 17 amino acids. The CDR3 DNA reads as TGTGCCAGCAGCTTCGTAAGAGGGGGGGGCTCCTACAATGAGCAGTTCTTC. Encoded protein: CASSFVRGGGSYNEQFF.

This clonotype came up a few times. This chain connects TRBV24-1 to TRBJ1-4, with no clear D. Germline values: CDR1 KGHDR, CDR2 SFDVKD. Between the trimmed V and J ends, which lost 4 bases and 7 bases, there was a span of 12 bases. The CDR3 is made up of 14 amino acids. The CDR3 region has the DNA TGTGCCACCAGTGAGCCCGGTGTCGGTGAAAAACTGTTTTTT. It is translated as CATSEPGVGEKLFF.

This clonotype has at least ten counts. The chain recombines TRBV5-1 with TRBJ1-3, with TRBD1 matching over 10 bases. Germline trimming cut 1 base from V and 2 bases from J; bases unmatched to any gene: 3. The CDR3 has 16 amino acids. The germline CDR1 and CDR2 sequences are SGHRS and YFSETQ. The CDR3 bases are TGCGCCAGCAGCTTGTGGACAGGGGGTGCTGGAAACACCATATATTTT. It yields the protein CASSLWTGGAGNTIYF.

This clonotype was seen at least ten times. The chain combines TRBV4-2 with TRBJ2-5; D is perhaps TRBD1 (5 bases). Between the trimmed V and J ends, which lost 6 bases and 1 base, there was a span of 12 bases. The CDR3 length is 14 residues. Germline V gene sequence: CDR1 LGHNA, CDR2 YNFKEQ. CDR3 sequence: CASSRSRGQETQYF. The CDR3 region has the DNA TGTGCCAGCAGTCGCTCTAGGGGCCAAGAGACCCAGTACTTC.

This clonotype showed up many times. This chain connects TRBV7-2 to TRBJ2-3; D is perhaps TRBD1 or TRBD2 (6 bases each). The V gene lost 2 bases and the J gene lost 2 bases, with 11 bases spanning the gap. CDR1 SGHTA and CDR2 FQGNSA come from the germline V gene. This CDR3 region has 15 residues. In nucleotides, the CDR3 is TGTGCCAGCAGCTTAAGGGGGGCACACACAGATACGCAGTATTTT. This sequence encodes CASSLRGAHTDTQYF.

This clonotype turned up a few times. The chain is built from TRBV12-3 or TRBV12-4 and TRBJ1-6; possible D gene TRBD1, 6 bases. CDR3 size: 16 residues. Trimming removed 5 bases from V and 10 bases from J, with 21 bases in between. The CDR3 sequence is CASSDHLRGLGSPLHF. The CDR3 nucleotides read TGTGCCAGCAGTGACCACCTCAGGGGACTGGGGTCACCCCTCCACTTT.

The rearrangement links TRBV6-2 or TRBV6-3 to TRBJ2-5, with 15 positions matching TRBD2. The CDR3 covers 18 residues. The germline gives CDR1 MNHEY, CDR2 SVGEGT. V was clipped by 5 bases and J by 5 bases; unmatched bases: 12. CDR3 protein: CASSEGTPGLAGGETQYF. CDR3 nucleotides: TGTGCCAGCAGTGAAGGCACCCCGGGACTAGCGGGGGGTGAGACCCAGTACTTC.

The table lists this clonotype with many counts. The chain couples TRBV3-1 to TRBJ2-5, with 9 bases that match TRBD2. From germline, CDR1 is LGHDT and CDR2 YNNKEL (reference sequence). Trimming at V came to 2 bases and at J to 4 bases, leaving 5 bases not matched to a gene. The CDR3 extends over 15 amino acids. This chain's CDR3 is CASSQLAGGRETQYF. DNA for the CDR3: TGTGCCAGCAGCCAACTCGCGGGGGGGCGAGAGACCCAGTACTTC.

The chain is built from TRBV10-3 and TRBJ2-3; D not resolved. V was shortened by 6 bases and J by 0 bases, with 13 bases between the two germline ends. This CDR3 has 15 amino acids. Germline CDR1 and CDR2: ENHRY and SYGVKD. The DNA for the CDR3 is TGTGCCATCAGGCCCCCGGATTCTAGCACAGATACGCAGTATTTT. Translated: CAIRPPDSSTDTQYF.

This clonotype showed up many times. This chain links TRBV2 with TRBJ2-5; either TRBD1 or TRBD2 may supply D (7 bases each). The V gene lost 6 bases and the J gene lost 3 bases, with 14 bases spanning the gap. The length of the CDR3 is 14 residues. Looked up from germline, CDR1 is SNHLY and CDR2 is FYNNEI. CDR3 nucleotide sequence: TGTGCCAGCAGGGACGCAGGGGGGGAAGAGACCCAGTACTTC. Its protein is CASRDAGGEETQYF.

This clonotype was seen many times. The V and J genes are TRBV20-1 and TRBJ2-3; no reliable D call. CDR3 length: 15 residues. CDR1 and CDR2 (germline): DFQATT, SNEGSKA (reference sequence). Deletions cut 6 bases from V and 0 bases from J, with 16 bases between. The chain's CDR3 is CSALPDRISTDTQYF. CDR3 DNA sequence: TGCAGTGCCCTCCCGGACCGAATCAGCACAGATACGCAGTATTTT.

This clonotype was seen at least ten times. This chain connects TRBV6-1 to TRBJ2-3, with D maybe TRBD1 (9 bases). Looked up from germline, CDR1 is MNHNS and CDR2 is SASEGT. The CDR3 has 13 residues. The CDR3: CVAGQGWTDTQYF. CDR3 sequence (DNA): TGTGTAGCGGGACAGGGTTGGACAGATACGCAGTATTTT.

This clonotype was counted at least ten times. This chain links TRBV7-9 with TRBJ2-3, with D uncertain. Trimming removed 0 bases at V and 1 base at J, with 14 bases between. CDR3 size: 17 residues. Germline V gene data show CDR1 as SEHNR and CDR2 as FQNEAQ (reference sequence). The CDR3 nucleotides read TGTGCCAGCAGCTTAGCGTGGTCCTTTTCGGGCACAGATACGCAGTATTTT. It codes for CASSLAWSFSGTDTQYF. The complete variable domain, with remaining parts taken from reference TRBV7-9 and TRBJ2-3, reads DTGVSQNPRHKITKRGQNVTFRCDPISEHNRLYWYRQTLGQGPEFLTYFQNEAQLEKSRLLSDRFSAERPKGSFSTLEIQRTEQGDSAMYLCASSLAWSFSGTDTQYFGPGTRLTVL.

This clonotype came up many times. For the CDR3, the DNA is TGTGCCAGCAGCTTATCAGGGATAATGAACACTGAAGCTTTCTTT. Residues: CASSLSGIMNTEAFF. V usage is TRBV7-3 and J usage is TRBJ1-1; the D gene is possibly TRBD1 (5 bases). The V gene lost 2 bases and the J gene lost 0 bases, with 10 bases spanning the gap. The length of the CDR3 is 15 residues. The V gene's germline CDR1 is SGHTA and CDR2 FQGTGA.

This clonotype was detected a few times. The CDR3 region is CASSPTGQVNFRQYF. CDR3 DNA: TGTGCCAGTAGCCCTACGGGACAGGTTAATTTTCGGCAGTACTTC. V is TRBV19 and J is TRBJ2-7; the match to TRBD1 covers 8 bases. J gave up 9 bases and V 6 bases, and 16 bases lay outside the gene matches. The germline CDR1 and CDR2 sequences are LNHDA and SQIVND (reference sequence). The CDR3 extends over 15 amino acids.

Ten or more counts support this clonotype. The rearrangement links TRBV28 to TRBJ1-4; TRBD1 might be the D (6 bases). This CDR3 has 15 residues. The germline V gene encodes CDR1 MDHEN and CDR2 SYDVKM. V was trimmed by 1 base and J by 7 bases, leaving 13 bases between them. The CDR3 coding sequence is TGTGCCAGCAGTTTATACGGGGGCGTTGGTGAAAAACTGTTTTTT. This sequence encodes CASSLYGGVGEKLFF.

J is TRBJ1-5 and V is TRBV10-3, with TRBD1 matching 10 bases. After removal of 6 bases from V and 4 bases from J, the junction contained 0 bases not matched to a gene. The CDR3 contains 13 residues. Germline CDR1 reads ENHRY; CDR2 reads SYGVKD. The CDR3 bases are TGTGCCATCAGGGACAGGGGGAATCAGCCCCAGCATTTT. It codes for CAIRDRGNQPQHF.

This clonotype was seen ten or more times. The CDR3 loop reads CASSLNLVGRAFF. The CDR3 nucleotides are TGTGCCAGCAGCTTGAATTTGGTGGGGCGAGCTTTCTTT. The rearrangement joins TRBV5-6 to TRBJ1-1; tentative D call: TRBD1 (5 bases). The CDR3 spans 13 residues. Trimming pared 1 base from V and 10 bases from J, leaving 14 bases between. Germline V gene lookup returns CDR1 SGHDT and CDR2 YYEEEE.

The genes are TRBV6-2 or TRBV6-3 and TRBJ1-3; no definite D call. The CDR3 runs 13 residues. Trimming pared 5 bases from V and 4 bases from J, leaving 9 bases between. CDR1 and CDR2 (germline): MNHEY, SVGEGT. The CDR3 is CASSPFGGNTIYF. The DNA of the CDR3 is TGTGCCAGCAGTCCCTTTGGAGGAAACACCATATATTTT.